The clone carrying this T cell receptor beta chain was seen a few times. Source study methods: Scientists estimated how many nucleated cells there were by amplifying reference gene primers. Sequencing used immunoSEQ multiplex PCR; TCRdb keeps in-frame clones, though not all of them. V and J calls and clone size come straight from that table; D and trimming were deduced from the DNA. Among 160,000 or so clones, approximately 80% were seen once, and the ten largest hold about 15%. This entry comes from a study of blood T cell repertoires in COVID-19. The overall study: Sample material is recorded as cDNA or gDNA derived from T cells, B-cell-depleted T cells, or PBMCs.

This CDR3 is built from 13 residues. The V end lost 6 bases, the J end lost 4 bases, and 9 bases lay between the germline ends. The gene calls are TRBV12-3 or TRBV12-4 and TRBJ2-2; TRBD1 is a possible D gene (6 bases). Sequencing was carried out using peripheral blood. The TCR comes from a woman aged 80 or older with acute or convalescent COVID-19. CDR3 residues: CASRGAFTGELFF. The CDR3 coding sequence is TGTGCCAGCAGGGGGGCCTTCACCGGGGAGCTGTTTTTT.